This TCR beta chain was observed in a study of low-dose radiotherapy and immunotherapy resistance in tumors. Whole-study context: Radiation delivery to Cohort 1 consisted of 0.5 Gy per fraction every 2 weeks, summing to 6.5 Gy. With 1 Gy per fraction every two weeks, Cohort 2 accumulated 13 Gy across 26 weeks. Oral administration of aspirin 300 mg daily occurred for four cycles, commencing at cycle 1 day 1.

The time point: before trial treatment. At least ten counts were recorded for this clonotype. The CDR3 totals 16 residues. The V end was cut by 3 bases, the J end by 5 bases, with 16 bases between. In germline, CDR1 is ENHRY, CDR2 SYGVKD. cDNA synthesis used a TRAV/TRBV-specific primer set for both chains. A constant-region primer paired with the V-primer adapter amplified TCRs over about 20 PCR cycles. In vitro transcription amplified the mRNA that had been isolated. TCRdb reanalysed the reads using MiXCR and keeps one entry per CDR3 protein. Of roughly 60,000 distinct CDR3 sequences listed, less than 25% are singletons.

V gene TRBV10-3 combines with J gene TRBJ2-2; D possibly corresponds to TRBD1 (6 bases). The clonotype originates from a male donor with prostate cancer. This specimen consisted of PBMCs, obtained before treatment. The DNA of the CDR3 is TGTGCCATCAGTGATAACGGGCAGGGGAGAACCGGGGAGCTGTTTTTT. It yields the protein CAISDNGQGRTGELFF.